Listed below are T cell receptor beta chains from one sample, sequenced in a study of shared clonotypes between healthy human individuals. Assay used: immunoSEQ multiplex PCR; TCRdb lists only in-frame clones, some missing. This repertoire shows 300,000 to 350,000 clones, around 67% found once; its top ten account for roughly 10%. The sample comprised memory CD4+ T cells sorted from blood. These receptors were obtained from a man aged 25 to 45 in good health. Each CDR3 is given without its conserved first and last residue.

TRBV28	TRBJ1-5	ASSTSNQPQH
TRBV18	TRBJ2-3	ASSPVASTDTQY
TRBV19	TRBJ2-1	ASSTSSGSYNEQF
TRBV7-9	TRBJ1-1	ASSLAQGGTEAF
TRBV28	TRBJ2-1	ASSLGGGDNEQF
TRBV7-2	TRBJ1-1	ASSLEGRGVTEAF
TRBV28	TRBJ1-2	ASSNHRDGYT
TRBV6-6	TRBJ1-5	ASIPLLGGDQPQH
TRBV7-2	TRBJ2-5	ASSLYQGETQY
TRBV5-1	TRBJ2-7	ASSRGTSGRMYEQY
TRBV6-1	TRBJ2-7	ASSTTTSGTYEQY
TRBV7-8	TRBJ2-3	ASSLLALTGQTQY
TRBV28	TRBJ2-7	ASILRQQGIQQQY
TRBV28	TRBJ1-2	ASSLTFSGQYGYT
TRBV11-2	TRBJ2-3	ASSLDLRGKGQY
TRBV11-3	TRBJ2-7	ASSSYEQY
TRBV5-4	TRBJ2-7	ASGLAGGSEQY
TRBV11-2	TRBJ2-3	ASSLGTSGSWSTDTQY
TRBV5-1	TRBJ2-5	ASSPDRETQY
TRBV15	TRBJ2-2	ATRRERYTGELF
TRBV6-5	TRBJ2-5	ASSRDLQETQY
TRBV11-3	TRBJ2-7	ASSLAGRGEQY
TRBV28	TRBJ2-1	ASSLTGALYNEQF
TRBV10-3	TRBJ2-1	AISESGTGGLAGAKRNEQF
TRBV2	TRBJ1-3	ASSLSTDTSGNTIY
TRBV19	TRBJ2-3	ASSMRAPGTDTQY
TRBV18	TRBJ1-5	ASSVDPEGNQPQH
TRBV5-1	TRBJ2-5	ASSGSPGLAGETQY
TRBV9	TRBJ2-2	ASSNRLAGLVTGELF
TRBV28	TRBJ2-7	ASTPGAGNLHEQY
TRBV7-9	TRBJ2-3	ASSFGQGIDTQY
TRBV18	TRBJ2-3	ASSRNSRAPSTDTQY
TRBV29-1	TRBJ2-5	SGGVETQY
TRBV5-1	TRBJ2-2	ASSSLAGMNTGELF
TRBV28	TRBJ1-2	ASSLSGLLNYGYT
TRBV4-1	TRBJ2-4	ASSQDELAGATKNIQY
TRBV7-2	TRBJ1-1	ASSFDGQMNTEAF
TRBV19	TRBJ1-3	ASSRRDRPLGNTIY
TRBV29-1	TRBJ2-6	SVVWTPSSGANVLT
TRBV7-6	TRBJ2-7	ASSLVGQDYEQY
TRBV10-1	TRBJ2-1	ASSLAGGPHEQF
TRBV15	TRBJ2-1	ATSSGTTTEQF
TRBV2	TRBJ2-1	ASSEGLAGYNEQF
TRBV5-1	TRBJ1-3	ASSLGGKLTGNTIY
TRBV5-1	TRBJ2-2	ASSLGENRVDRLTGELF
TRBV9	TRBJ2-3	ASSVGLAGELTDTQY
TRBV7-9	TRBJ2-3	ASSLATVQDTQY
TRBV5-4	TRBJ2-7	ASSSGTGAGEQY
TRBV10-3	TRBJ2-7	AISGTVGNTVQEQY
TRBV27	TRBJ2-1	ASSRTSGRIGQF
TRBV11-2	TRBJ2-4	ASSLGTVNIQY